The clone carrying this T cell receptor beta chain came up many times. The data derive from a study of T cells in Graves' hyperthyroidism and ophthalmopathy. V shed 6 bases and J 8 bases; nucleotides not matched to a gene: 7. The CDR3 is made up of 15 amino acids. Per germline, CDR1 MDHEN and CDR2 SYDVKM. RNA transcripts gave rise to amplified TCR beta CDR3 regions. HTBI primers drove first-round RT-PCR of the TCR CDR3. TCRdb processed the multiplex PCR reads anew with MiXCR; each CDR3 protein has one entry. The table records about 360,000 distinct CDR3 sequences, less than 15% of them present only once.

This TCR came from a young woman with Graves' hyperthyroidism. This rearrangement joins TRBV28 to TRBJ2-1, with 13 positions matching TRBD2. Sequencing input: blood. CDR3 DNA sequence: TGTGCCAGCAGGCGGACTAGCGGGGGTTTCGATGAGCAGTTCTTC. Protein: CASRRTSGGFDEQFF.